These 20 T cell receptor beta chains share one sample of origin, sequenced in a study of CD8 T cells in ankylosing spondylitis. TCRdb re-derived calls from the 5' RACE reads in MiXCR, one entry per CDR3 protein. The table shows some 130,000 distinct CDR3 sequences, with 5.5% to 7.5% occurring only once. Sample: blood, either unsorted or a sorted T cell fraction (not recorded which). The origin of the receptors is a female donor with ankylosing spondylitis or in good health (not recorded which).

This clonotype was detected only a few times. The V call is TRBV6-5, the J call TRBJ1-5; D gene unclear. The germline V gene encodes CDR1 MNHEY and CDR2 SVGAGI. The ends were cut back, 4 bases at V and 4 bases at J, with 8 bases in the middle. CDR3 length: 13 residues. The CDR3 nucleotides are TGTGCCAGCAGTTCGGCCCCTAATCAGCCCCAGCATTTT. Residues: CASSSAPNQPQHF.

This clonotype was found a few times. The rearrangement uses TRBV5-1 and TRBJ1-1; D is undetermined. This CDR3 has 14 amino acids. V was pared by 4 bases and J by 1 base, with 11 bases between. The germline CDR1 and CDR2 sequences are SGHRS and YFSETQ. The CDR3 loop is CASSTNAANTEAFF. CDR3 DNA: TGCGCCAGCAGCACCAACGCGGCGAACACTGAAGCTTTCTTT.

J is TRBJ2-2 and V is TRBV20-1; either TRBD1 or TRBD2 may supply D (5 bases each). V was trimmed by 6 bases and J by 6 bases, leaving 17 bases between them. Per the germline V gene, CDR1 is DFQATT and CDR2 is SNEGSKA (reference sequence). The CDR3 length is 14 residues. CDR3 loop: CSAGELKDPGELFF. The CDR3 DNA sequence: TGCAGTGCGGGGGAACTAAAAGACCCCGGGGAGCTGTTTTTT.

This clonotype has a count of ten or more. The chain employs TRBV20-1 and TRBJ1-5; 8 bases match TRBD1. The CDR3 is 13 amino acids. The junction had 7 bases not matched to a gene; V was cut back by 7 bases and J by 5 bases. Germline CDR1 DFQATT, CDR2 SNEGSKA (reference sequence). This CDR3 reads CSGGGQGHQPQHF. The CDR3 coding sequence is TGCAGTGGGGGTGGACAGGGTCATCAGCCCCAGCATTTT.

Ten or more counts support this clonotype. V is TRBV20-1 and J is TRBJ2-7, with TRBD2 as a possible D gene (6 bases). This CDR3 has 15 residues. Germline V gene lookup returns CDR1 DFQATT and CDR2 SNEGSKA (reference sequence). V lost 0 bases and J 7 bases, leaving 19 bases between the germline ends. This CDR3 is CSARDFRTTVGEQYF. DNA of the CDR3: TGCAGTGCTAGAGATTTCCGGACTACCGTTGGGGAGCAGTACTTC.

The chain carries TRBV19 and TRBJ2-1; D perhaps matches TRBD2 (6 bases). CDR1 and CDR2 (germline): LNHDA, SQIVND (reference sequence). CDR3 size: 14 residues. The V and J ends lost 6 bases and 4 bases respectively, with 13 bases between them. In DNA, the CDR3 is TGTGCCAGTAGCCCACTAGCTTTGTACAATGAGCAGTTCTTC. This encodes CASSPLALYNEQFF. Full variable domain (missing parts from reference TRBV19 and TRBJ2-1): DGGITQSPKYLFRKEGQNVTLSCEQNLNHDAMYWYRQDPGQGLRLIYYSQIVNDFQKGDIAEGYSVSREKKESFPLTVTSAQKNPTAFYLCASSPLALYNEQFFGPGTRLTVL.

Many counts were recorded for this clonotype. The CDR3 here is CASSSAGKLFF. The CDR3 DNA reads as TGTGCCAGCAGCTCCGCAGGGAAACTGTTTTTT. V gene TRBV9 combines with J gene TRBJ1-4; a weak D match, TRBD1 (5 bases). The germline gives CDR1 SGDLS, CDR2 YYNGEE. This CDR3 is 11 amino acids long. V was pared by 4 bases and J by 11 bases, with 9 bases between.

This clonotype was found many times. The V call is TRBV6-2 or TRBV6-3, the J call TRBJ2-1; 9 bases match TRBD1. V dropped 3 bases and J dropped 7; count of bases not matched to a gene: 10. The CDR3 loop spans 16 amino acids. Germline V gives CDR1 MNHEY, CDR2 SVGEGT. CDR3 nucleotide sequence: TGTGCCAGCAGTTATCACCCGGGACAGGGTCTAAATGAGCAGTTCTTC. Translation gives CASSYHPGQGLNEQFF.

The rearrangement uses TRBV9 and TRBJ2-3; 16 nucleotides match TRBD2. Trimming took 2 bases from V and 7 from J; bases not matched to a gene: 4. This CDR3 has 16 residues. The V gene's germline CDR1 is SGDLS and CDR2 YYNGEE. The CDR3 sequence is CASSVGLAGGRYTQYF. CDR3 DNA sequence: TGTGCCAGCAGCGTGGGACTAGCGGGGGGGCGATATACGCAGTATTTT.

This clonotype has a count of ten or more. V gene TRBV7-2 combines with J gene TRBJ2-1; 7 bases match TRBD1. Looked up from germline, CDR1 is SGHTA and CDR2 is FQGNSA. With V trimmed by 5 bases and J by 6 bases, 4 bases remained unmatched. The CDR3 runs to 13 residues. The CDR3 DNA reads TGTGCCAGCAGCAGAGACAGGGTCAATGAGCAGTTCTTC. It yields the protein CASSRDRVNEQFF.

As regards this clonotype: A much more abundant neighbour one base away suggests this may be a read error. The conserved final phenylalanine or tryptophan is absent from the CDR3, which likely points to a read error. This sequence joins TRBV19 and TRBJ1-5; no clear D gene. This CDR3 spans 13 amino acids. The germline V and J ends were trimmed by 8 bases and 5 bases, with 13 bases remaining between them. Germline CDR1 LNHDA, CDR2 SQIVND (reference sequence). This chain's CDR3 is CASSGSGYQPQHI. DNA for the CDR3: TGTGCCAGTTCGGGGAGCGGCTATCAGCCCCAGCATATT.

As regards this clonotype: A much larger clone is a single base away; this may be a read error. This chain uses TRBV27 with TRBJ1-5; no reliable D call. This CDR3 is 15 amino acids long. Deletions cut 0 bases from V and 9 bases from J, with 15 bases between. Germline CDR1 is MNHEY and CDR2 is SMNVEV (reference sequence). DNA for the CDR3: TGTGCCAGCAGTTTATCGATGGGGTGGGGTCGGCCCCAGCATTTT. This gives the protein CASSLSMGWGRPQHF.

This clonotype was counted at least ten times. V gene TRBV5-1 combines with J gene TRBJ1-2; 9 bases map to TRBD1. The CDR3 is made up of 16 amino acids. V was clipped by 4 bases and J by 2 bases; unmatched bases: 9. The germline V gene encodes CDR1 SGHRS and CDR2 YFSETQ. The CDR3 loop is CASSPGQGRGNYGYTF. CDR3 DNA: TGCGCCAGCAGCCCTGGACAGGGGCGCGGGAACTATGGCTACACCTTC.

At least ten counts were recorded for this clonotype. This CDR3 reads CASSATRGGEAFF. The CDR3 DNA reads TGTGCCAGCAGCGCTACGCGGGGCGGTGAAGCTTTCTTT. The chain recombines TRBV7-2 with TRBJ1-1; perhaps TRBD1 as D (5 bases). Per germline, CDR1 SGHTA and CDR2 FQGNSA. The CDR3 consists of 13 residues. The germline V and J ends were trimmed by 5 bases and 7 bases, with 14 bases remaining between them.

In its sample, this clonotype was seen a few times. This chain uses TRBV6-5 with TRBJ1-1; D might be TRBD1 (5 bases). V was pared by 4 bases and J by 1 base, with 13 bases between. Germline assignment: CDR1 MNHEY and CDR2 SVGAGI. This CDR3 comprises 15 residues. CDR3 nucleotide sequence: TGTGCCAGCAGTTTTGATTGGCAGGGGAACACTGAAGCTTTCTTT. This codes for CASSFDWQGNTEAFF.

This clonotype was recorded many times. This rearrangement joins TRBV6-6 to TRBJ2-3; D is ambiguous. Trimming left V 0 bases short and J 7 bases short, with 8 bases between. This CDR3 has 13 amino acids. Germline-derived CDR1 and CDR2 are MNHNY and SVGAGI (reference sequence). In DNA, the CDR3 is TGTGCCAGCAGTTACTCGAAAGGGTATACGCAGTATTTT. Its translation is CASSYSKGYTQYF.

The sample holds many counts of this clonotype. V is TRBV20-1 and J is TRBJ2-2; 13 positions match TRBD2. The CDR3 loop spans 16 amino acids. Trimming at V came to 5 bases and at J to 0 bases, leaving 3 bases not matched to a gene. Germline loops: CDR1 DFQATT, CDR2 SNEGSKA (reference sequence). The CDR3 here is CSALGLAGTNTGELFF. The CDR3 DNA follows: TGCAGTGCTTTGGGACTAGCGGGGACGAACACCGGGGAGCTGTTTTTT.

This clonotype appeared many times. The V call is TRBV12-3 or TRBV12-4, the J call TRBJ1-2; 7 nucleotides match TRBD1. There are 17 residues in the CDR3. Unmatched junction bases numbered 15, after V lost 4 bases and J lost 4 bases. CDR3 in DNA: TGTGCCAGCAGTTCACGACAGGGCGCTTCCCTTTTCTATGGCTACACCTTC. This translates into CASSSRQGASLFYGYTF.

This clonotype has a count of ten or more. The gene calls are TRBV15 and TRBJ1-2, with a weak D call TRBD1 (5 bases). Germline values: CDR1 LNHNV, CDR2 YYDKDF (reference sequence). Trimming took off 5 bases at V and 3 bases at J, with 7 bases between the two ends. This CDR3 contains 12 residues. The CDR3 is CATSRDYYGYTF. The DNA of the CDR3 is TGTGCCACCAGCCGGGACTACTATGGCTACACCTTC.

The table lists this clonotype with many counts. The V and J genes are TRBV18 and TRBJ1-2, with 7 positions matching TRBD1. In germline, CDR1 is KGHSH, CDR2 LQKENI. V gave up 3 bases and J gave up 2 bases; unmatched junction bases: 3. The CDR3 consists of 14 residues. The CDR3 loop reads CASSPLGQNYGYTF. The CDR3, as DNA: TGTGCCAGCTCACCTCTGGGACAGAACTATGGCTACACCTTC.